This T cell receptor beta chain comes out of a study of T-cell reconstitution after alpha-beta-depleted transplantation in children. Unique molecular identifiers were incorporated during preparation of the TCRbeta library. TCRdb passed the PCR reads through MiXCR, listing each CDR3 protein once. The sample has about 610,000 distinct CDR3 sequences, about 10% seen once. The length of the CDR3 is 15 residues. V was trimmed by 5 bases and J by 1 base, leaving 14 bases between them. Looked up from germline, CDR1 is SGHTA and CDR2 is FQGNSA. The sequencing used PBMCs from the stem cell graft donor, collected from the stem cell graft. This clonotype originated in a human donor who donated a stem cell graft to a child with acute myeloid leukemia. The V gene is TRBV7-2, the J gene TRBJ2-5; D gene uncertain. This chain's CDR3 is CASSLGRLLQETQYF. The CDR3 DNA reads TGTGCCAGCAGCCTAGGACGCCTGCTCCAAGAGACCCAGTACTTC. The full variable domain, rest sourced from reference TRBV7-2 and TRBJ2-5, is GAGVSQSPSNKVTEKGKDVELRCDPISGHTALYWYRQSLGQGLEFLIYFQGNSAPDKSGLPSDRFSAERTGGSVSTLTIQRTQQEDSAVYLCASSLGRLLQETQYFGPGTRLLVL.